This entry lists 15 T cell receptor beta chains sequenced from one sample in a study of blood T cell repertoires in COVID-19 (dated by TCRdb to about 2020). Receptor libraries were prepared by the immunoSEQ multiplex PCR assay. Not all clones reach the TCRdb copy of this immuneACCESS table, which keeps in-frame sequences only. Checked studies attribute under half of the gap to unresolved V genes and leave the rest unexplained. For this sample the table gives 160,000 or so clones, of which more than 70% were detected only once. The top ten clones comprise approximately 3% of the sample. The sequenced sample consisted of peripheral blood. Every receptor here comes from a man aged 55 to 70 with acute or convalescent COVID-19.

The V gene is TRBV30, the J gene TRBJ1-3; 7 nucleotides line up with TRBD1. This CDR3 spans 12 amino acids. Germline CDR1 and CDR2: GTSNPN and SVGIG (reference sequence). V lost 4 bases to trimming and J lost 8 bases; unmatched junction nucleotides: 5. CDR3 sequence reads: CAWKGGGYTIYF. CDR3 nucleotide sequence: TGTGCCTGGAAAGGGGGCGGATACACCATATATTTT.

In this sample, this clone turned up a few times. This sequence joins TRBV18 and TRBJ1-4, with TRBD1 matching 10 bases. This CDR3 has 16 amino acids. Per the germline V gene, CDR1 is KGHSH and CDR2 is LQKENI. With V trimmed by 6 bases and J by 6 bases, 10 bases remained unmatched. The chain's CDR3 is CASSRSTGGGYEKLFF. In DNA form, the CDR3 reads TGTGCCAGCTCTCGTTCGACAGGGGGCGGTTATGAAAAACTGTTTTTT.

The CDR3 protein is CASSPGQLYGYTF. Here the CDR3 DNA reads TGTGCCAGCAGTCCGGGACAGCTCTATGGCTACACCTTC. The rearrangement joins TRBV27 to TRBJ1-2; 7 bases map to TRBD1. This CDR3 contains 13 residues. With V trimmed by 5 bases and J by 4 bases, 4 bases remained unmatched. CDR1 MNHEY and CDR2 SMNVEV come from the germline V gene (reference sequence).

The chain recombines TRBV2 with TRBJ1-2, with TRBD1 identical over 8 bases. V lost 6 bases, J lost 4 bases, and 4 bases stayed unmatched. The CDR3 spans 13 residues. Germline V gene sequence: CDR1 SNHLY, CDR2 FYNNEI. The CDR3 spells CASRDRGGYGYTF. DNA of the CDR3: TGTGCCAGCAGAGACAGGGGAGGCTATGGCTACACCTTC.

The chain joins TRBV5-4 to TRBJ1-2, with 7 bases fitting TRBD1. Germline-derived CDR1 and CDR2 are SGHNT and YYREEE (reference sequence). V lost 3 bases and J lost 0; bases outside the gene matches: 2. The CDR3 has 14 amino acids. CDR3 region: CASSYGTANYGYTF. DNA for the CDR3: TGTGCCAGCAGCTACGGGACAGCTAACTATGGCTACACCTTC.

The J gene is TRBJ2-1, the V gene TRBV12-5; 8 bases agree with TRBD1. J gave up 0 bases and V 0 bases, and 4 bases lay outside the gene matches. Germline CDR1 and CDR2: LGHNT and FRNRAP. The CDR3 runs to 17 residues. As DNA, the CDR3 is TGTGCTAGTGGTTTGGTACCCGGGACAGGCTCCTACAATGAGCAGTTCTTC. Residues: CASGLVPGTGSYNEQFF.

The rearrangement joins TRBV3-1 (or the pseudogene TRBV3-2) to TRBJ1-1; 7 bases are a match to TRBD1. Germline-derived CDR1 and CDR2 are LGHDT and YNNKEL (reference sequence). The CDR3 is made up of 14 amino acids. The ends lost 4 bases at V and 4 bases at J; junction bases unmatched: 6. The CDR3 DNA reads as TGTGCCAGCAGCCTTCCAGGGGGTACCACTGAAGCTTTCTTT. This codes for CASSLPGGTTEAFF.

This sequence joins TRBV7-9 and TRBJ1-2; D perhaps matches TRBD1 (5 bases). The CDR3 runs 15 residues. The germline V gene has CDR1 SEHNR and CDR2 FQNEAQ (reference sequence). Trimming pared 5 bases from V and 4 bases from J, leaving 17 bases between. CDR3: CASSPLGGVTYGYTF. DNA of the CDR3: TGTGCCAGCAGCCCCCTAGGAGGGGTCACCTATGGCTACACCTTC.

The chain recombines TRBV25-1 with TRBJ1-5, with unresolved D. The CDR3 is made up of 13 amino acids. The V gene lost 4 bases and the J gene lost 0 bases, with 4 bases spanning the gap. Germline V gene sequence: CDR1 MGHDK, CDR2 SYGVNS. The CDR3 nucleotides are TGTGCCAGCAGTGTAAATAGCAATCAGCCCCAGCATTTT. It codes for CASSVNSNQPQHF.

This chain joins TRBV9 and TRBJ1-2, with D uncertain. V was trimmed by 0 bases and J by 4 bases, leaving 10 bases between them. CDR3 size: 14 residues. Germline V gives CDR1 SGDLS, CDR2 YYNGEE. Here the CDR3 DNA reads TGTGCCAGCAGCGTAGGTCAAGCGGGCTATGGCTACACCTTC. The encoded protein is CASSVGQAGYGYTF.

This sequence joins TRBV20-1 and TRBJ2-5; maybe TRBD1 (6 bases). This CDR3 is built from 12 residues. Germline CDR1 is DFQATT and CDR2 is SNEGSKA (reference sequence). Trimming removed 5 bases at V and 7 bases at J, with 14 bases between. CDR3 residues: CSAGGQTGTQYF. CDR3 bases: TGCAGTGCTGGTGGACAGACGGGGACCCAGTACTTC.

V and J are TRBV7-3 and TRBJ2-2, with 9 bases identical to TRBD1. Germline values: CDR1 SGHTA, CDR2 FQGTGA. J lost 2 bases, V lost 5 bases, and 6 bases had no gene match. This CDR3 contains 16 residues. CDR3 region: CASSIRQGGNTGELFF. In nucleotides, the CDR3 is TGTGCCAGCAGCATTCGACAGGGGGGAAACACCGGGGAGCTGTTTTTT.

The rearrangement joins TRBV6-5 to TRBJ2-7; 10 bases match TRBD1. V trimming: 6 bases; J trimming: 4 bases; junction bases outside the gene matches: 3. CDR3 length: 13 residues. The germline V gene has CDR1 MNHEY and CDR2 SVGAGI. The chain's CDR3 is CASRAGQGYEQYF. DNA for the CDR3: TGTGCCAGCAGGGCGGGACAGGGGTACGAGCAGTACTTC.

CDR3 sequence (DNA): TGCGCCAGCAGCCAGGACAGGCAAGAGACCCAGTACTTC. Translation: CASSQDRQETQYF. The chain links TRBV5-1 to TRBJ2-5; 7 bases match TRBD1. Germline lookup yields CDR1 SGHRS and CDR2 YFSETQ. V dropped 4 bases and J dropped 2; count of bases not matched to a gene: 2. The CDR3 covers 13 residues.

CDR3 sequence: CSVAQGTNSPLHF. In nucleotides, the CDR3 is TGCAGCGTTGCGCAGGGGACGAATTCACCCCTCCACTTT. The chain links TRBV29-1 to TRBJ1-6, with D possibly matching TRBD1 (6 bases). Germline lookup yields CDR1 SQVTM and CDR2 ANQGSEA. V lost 4 bases and J lost 7, with 11 bases in between. This CDR3 region has 13 residues.